The 18 T cell receptor beta chains listed next were all sequenced from one sample in a study of blood T cells in healthy people across ages. Alongside a J-beta primer mix, a sample-barcoded 5' primer served in a second PCR lasting about 7 to 12 cycles. Each CDR3 protein gets one entry after TCRdb re-called the 5' RACE reads with MiXCR. The sample contains approximately 1,000,000 distinct CDR3 sequences, more than 30% of which appear only once. The sample consisted of blood. Receptors were obtained from a man aged 18 to 30 in good health.

V gene TRBV4-3 combines with J gene TRBJ2-7; TRBD2 might be the D (6 bases). The V and J ends lost 1 base and 2 bases respectively, with 12 bases between them. CDR1 and CDR2 from the germline V gene are LGHNA and YSLEER. This CDR3 has 15 amino acids. The CDR3: CASSQGLGGAYEQYF. The CDR3 bases are TGCGCCAGCAGCCAAGGTCTAGGCGGGGCCTACGAGCAGTACTTC.

This rearrangement joins TRBV5-1 to TRBJ2-7; D ambiguous. Germline CDR1 is SGHRS and CDR2 is YFSETQ. Between the trimmed V and J ends, which lost 0 bases and 7 bases, there was a span of 17 bases. This CDR3 contains 15 residues. CDR3: CASSLAPRPLEEQYF. The DNA for the CDR3 is TGCGCCAGCAGCTTGGCCCCAAGACCGCTCGAAGAGCAGTACTTC.

V and J are TRBV12-3 or TRBV12-4 and TRBJ1-1; D possibly corresponds to TRBD1 (5 bases). Trimming stripped 6 bases from V and 5 bases from J, with 16 bases between. The CDR3 extends over 14 amino acids. CDR3 protein: CASSRAPEGTEAFF. The CDR3 nucleotides read TGTGCCAGCAGCCGTGCACCGGAGGGGACTGAAGCTTTCTTT.

This sequence joins TRBV3-1 and TRBJ1-1; D is possibly TRBD1 (5 bases). V shed 0 bases and J shed 8 bases, with 10 bases lying between them. Germline CDR1 and CDR2: LGHDT and YNNKEL (reference sequence). CDR3 size: 13 residues. CDR3 bases: TGTGCCAGCAGCCAAGATTTCAGGGCCGAAGCTTTCTTT. Translation gives CASSQDFRAEAFF.

V gene TRBV6-5 combines with J gene TRBJ2-5; 11 nucleotides match TRBD2. Germline V gives CDR1 MNHEY, CDR2 SVGAGI. The CDR3 sequence is 15 residues long. V shed 0 bases and J 11 bases; nucleotides not matched to a gene: 8. This chain's CDR3 is CASSYSTSGVNEQYF. CDR3 sequence (DNA): TGTGCCAGCAGTTACTCGACTAGCGGGGTGAATGAGCAGTACTTC.

This clonotype has more than one count but fewer than ten. The rearrangement links TRBV4-3 to TRBJ1-4; TRBD1 might be the D (5 bases). Germline assignment: CDR1 LGHNA and CDR2 YSLEER. V was clipped by 1 base and J by 1 base, with 13 bases between them. The CDR3 length is 17 residues. The DNA for the CDR3 is TGCGCCAGCAGCCAAGCGGTACTAGGGGAAACTAATGAAAAACTGTTTTTT. Protein sequence: CASSQAVLGETNEKLFF.

This clonotype has only a few counts. The rearrangement uses TRBV10-3 and TRBJ1-2, with D unclear. The germline V and J ends were trimmed by 4 bases and 5 bases, with 20 bases remaining between them. CDR1 and CDR2 from the germline V gene are ENHRY and SYGVKD. The CDR3 spans 16 residues. Here the CDR3 reads CAISGADSDGPYGYTF. In DNA, the CDR3 is TGTGCCATCAGTGGGGCCGACTCGGACGGACCATATGGCTACACCTTC.

The chain recombines TRBV7-9 with TRBJ2-3, with D possibly being TRBD1 (6 bases). The V and J ends lost 5 bases and 2 bases respectively, with 14 bases between them. The CDR3 loop spans 15 amino acids. Germline CDR1 reads SEHNR; CDR2 reads FQNEAQ (reference sequence). CDR3 sequence reads: CASSRRQVFTDTQYF. CDR3 in DNA: TGTGCCAGCAGCCGAAGACAGGTTTTCACAGATACGCAGTATTTT.

The chain employs TRBV2 and TRBJ2-1, with D tentatively TRBD2 (7 bases). Trimming removed 2 bases at V and 7 bases at J, with 21 bases between. CDR3 length: 17 residues. Germline values: CDR1 SNHLY, CDR2 FYNNEI. The CDR3 DNA is TGTGCCAGCAGTGAAAAAATTGCGGGGGCCGAAGGTAATGAGCAGTTCTTC. Its translation is CASSEKIAGAEGNEQFF.

This clonotype was seen a few times. The chain uses TRBV5-4 and TRBJ1-2, with no clear D. This CDR3 is 15 amino acids long. Trimming stripped 0 bases from V and 5 bases from J, with 14 bases between. The germline V gene has CDR1 SGHNT and CDR2 YYREEE (reference sequence). CDR3 nucleotides: TGTGCCAGCAGCTTGGAAACTCCCCCACTATATGGCTACACCTTC. Translating it yields CASSLETPPLYGYTF.

The chain links TRBV12-3 or TRBV12-4 to TRBJ2-5, with 8 bases matching TRBD1. V shed 5 bases and J 11 bases; nucleotides not matched to a gene: 10. The CDR3 is 13 amino acids. The CDR3 loop is CASSHDRGNEQYF. The DNA of the CDR3 is TGTGCCAGCAGTCATGACAGGGGAAATGAGCAGTACTTC.

V usage is TRBV11-2 and J usage is TRBJ2-2; 9 bases line up with TRBD2. This CDR3 has 17 amino acids. The J segment lost 5 bases and the V segment lost 5 bases, leaving 12 bases of the junction unmatched. The germline V gene has CDR1 SGHAT and CDR2 FQNNGV. The CDR3 DNA sequence: TGTGCCAGCAGCCTTATTGGCGGGGGGGCTCGGACCGGGGAGCTGTTTTTT. It yields the protein CASSLIGGGARTGELFF.

This clonotype was recorded many times. J is TRBJ2-5 and V is TRBV13, with D unresolved. Trimming cost V 1 base and J 5 bases, with 5 bases left between them. The CDR3 has 12 amino acids. The germline CDR1 and CDR2 sequences are PRHDT and FYEKMQ (reference sequence). CDR3 residues: CASSLEIETQYF. CDR3 nucleotides: TGTGCCAGCAGCTTAGAAATCGAGACCCAGTACTTC.

This clonotype was observed a handful of times. The chain joins TRBV4-3 to TRBJ2-1, with D possibly TRBD2 on 6 matching bases. The germline V and J ends were trimmed by 6 bases and 9 bases, with 12 bases remaining between them. The CDR3 sequence is 12 residues long. Germline values: CDR1 LGHNA, CDR2 YSLEER. The CDR3, as DNA: TGCGCCAGCAGAACCGTGGGGGGTGAGCAGTTCTTC. Residues: CASRTVGGEQFF.

The chain employs TRBV12-3 or TRBV12-4 and TRBJ2-1, with 10 bases matching TRBD2. The CDR3 consists of 16 residues. J gave up 2 bases and V 7 bases, and 8 bases lay outside the gene matches. The CDR3 sequence: CASTPLAGQTYNEQFF. CDR3 coding DNA: TGTGCCAGCACCCCACTAGCGGGGCAAACCTACAATGAGCAGTTCTTC.

The J gene is TRBJ1-2, the V gene TRBV5-1; no definite D call. Trimming removed 0 bases at V and 10 bases at J, with 19 bases between. The CDR3 length is 15 residues. In germline, CDR1 is SGHRS, CDR2 YFSETQ. CDR3 amino acids: CASSLDAGVFGDYTF. CDR3 sequence (DNA): TGCGCCAGCAGCTTGGATGCCGGGGTTTTTGGAGACTACACCTTC.

CDR3 DNA sequence: TGTGCCAGCAGCCCCGAGGTCGCCAACTCCTACGAGCAGTACTTC. It is translated as CASSPEVANSYEQYF. J is TRBJ2-7 and V is TRBV7-2; D is uncertain. The CDR3 contains 15 residues. Trimming stripped 5 bases from V and 0 bases from J, with 14 bases between. Germline CDR1 reads SGHTA; CDR2 reads FQGNSA.

J is TRBJ1-5 and V is TRBV20-1; D perhaps matches TRBD1 (6 bases). CDR3 length equals 14 residues. Germline CDR1 and CDR2: DFQATT and SNEGSKA (reference sequence). With 4 bases removed from V and 3 bases from J, the gap between germline ends came to 13 bases. The DNA for the CDR3 is TGCAGTGCTAATTACAGGGACGCCAATCAGCCCCAGCATTTT. Translated, it gives CSANYRDANQPQHF.